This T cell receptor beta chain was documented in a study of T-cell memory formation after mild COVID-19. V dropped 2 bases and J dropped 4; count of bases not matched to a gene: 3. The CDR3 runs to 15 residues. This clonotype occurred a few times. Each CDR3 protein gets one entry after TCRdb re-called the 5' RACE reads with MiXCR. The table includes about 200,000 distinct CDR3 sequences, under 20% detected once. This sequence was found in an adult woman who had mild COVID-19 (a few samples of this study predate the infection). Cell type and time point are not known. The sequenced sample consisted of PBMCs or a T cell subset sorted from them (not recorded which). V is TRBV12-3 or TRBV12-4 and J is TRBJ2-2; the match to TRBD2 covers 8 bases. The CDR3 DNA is TGTGCCAGCAGTTTAACTAGCGGTTTCACCGGGGAGCTGTTTTTT. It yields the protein CASSLTSGFTGELFF.